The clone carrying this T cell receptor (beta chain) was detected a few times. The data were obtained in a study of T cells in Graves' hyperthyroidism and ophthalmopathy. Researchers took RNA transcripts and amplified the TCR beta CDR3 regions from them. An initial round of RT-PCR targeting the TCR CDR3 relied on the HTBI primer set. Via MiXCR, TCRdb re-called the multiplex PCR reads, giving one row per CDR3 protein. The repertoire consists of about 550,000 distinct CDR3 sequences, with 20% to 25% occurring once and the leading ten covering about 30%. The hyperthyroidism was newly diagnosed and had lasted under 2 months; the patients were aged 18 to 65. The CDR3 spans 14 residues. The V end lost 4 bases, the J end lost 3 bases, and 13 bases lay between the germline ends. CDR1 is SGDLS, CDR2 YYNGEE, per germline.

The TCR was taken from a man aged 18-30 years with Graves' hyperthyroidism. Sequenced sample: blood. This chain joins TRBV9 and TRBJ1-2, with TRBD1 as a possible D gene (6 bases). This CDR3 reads CASSPGDEHYGYTF. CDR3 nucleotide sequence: TGTGCCAGCAGCCCAGGGGACGAGCACTATGGCTACACCTTC.